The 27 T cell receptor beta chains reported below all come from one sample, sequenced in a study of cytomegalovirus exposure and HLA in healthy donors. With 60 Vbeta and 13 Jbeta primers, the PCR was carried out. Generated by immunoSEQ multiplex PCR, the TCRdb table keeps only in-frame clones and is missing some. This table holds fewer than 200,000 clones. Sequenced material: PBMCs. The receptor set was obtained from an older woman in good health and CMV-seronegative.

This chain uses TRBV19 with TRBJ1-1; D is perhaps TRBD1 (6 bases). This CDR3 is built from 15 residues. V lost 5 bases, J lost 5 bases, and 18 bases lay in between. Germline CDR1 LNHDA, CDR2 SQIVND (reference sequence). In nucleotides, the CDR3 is TGTGCCAGTAGTGACTACAGGGAAGAGTTAACTGAAGCTTTCTTT. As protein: CASSDYREELTEAFF.

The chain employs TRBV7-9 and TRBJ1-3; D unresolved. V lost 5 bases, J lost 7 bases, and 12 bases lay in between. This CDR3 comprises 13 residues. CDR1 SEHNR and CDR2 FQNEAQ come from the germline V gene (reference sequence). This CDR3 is CASSQSAGNTIYF. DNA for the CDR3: TGTGCCAGCAGCCAATCCGCGGGGAACACCATATATTTT. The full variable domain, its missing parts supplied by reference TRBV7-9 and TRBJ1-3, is DTGVSQNPRHKITKRGQNVTFRCDPISEHNRLYWYRQTLGQGPEFLTYFQNEAQLEKSRLLSDRFSAERPKGSFSTLEIQRTEQGDSAMYLCASSQSAGNTIYFGEGSWLTVV.

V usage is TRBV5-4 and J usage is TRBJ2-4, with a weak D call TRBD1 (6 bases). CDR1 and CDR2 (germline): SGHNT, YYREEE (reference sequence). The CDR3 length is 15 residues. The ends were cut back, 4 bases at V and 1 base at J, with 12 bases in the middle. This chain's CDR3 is CASSTRTEAKNIQYF. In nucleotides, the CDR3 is TGTGCCAGCAGCACTCGGACAGAGGCCAAAAACATTCAGTACTTC.

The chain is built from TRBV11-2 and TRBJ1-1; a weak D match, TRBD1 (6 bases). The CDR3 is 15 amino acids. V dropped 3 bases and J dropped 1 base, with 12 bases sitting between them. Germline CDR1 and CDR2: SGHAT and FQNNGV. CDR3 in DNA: TGTGCCAGCAGCTTCCAAGGCAGGGGGAACACTGAAGCTTTCTTT. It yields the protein CASSFQGRGNTEAFF.

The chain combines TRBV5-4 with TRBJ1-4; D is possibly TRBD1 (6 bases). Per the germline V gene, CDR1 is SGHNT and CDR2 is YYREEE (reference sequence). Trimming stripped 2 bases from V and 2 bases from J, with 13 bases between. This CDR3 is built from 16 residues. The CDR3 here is CASSFTTRGTNEKLFF. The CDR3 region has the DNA TGTGCCAGCAGCTTCACAACCAGGGGCACTAATGAAAAACTGTTTTTT.

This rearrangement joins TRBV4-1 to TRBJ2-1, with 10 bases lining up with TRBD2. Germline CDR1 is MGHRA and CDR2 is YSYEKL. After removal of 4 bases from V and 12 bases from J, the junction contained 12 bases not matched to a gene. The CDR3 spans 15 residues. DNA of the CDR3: TGCGCCAGCAGCCTGAGCGGGGGGGCGGGCGTTGGGCAGTTCTTC. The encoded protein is CASSLSGGAGVGQFF.

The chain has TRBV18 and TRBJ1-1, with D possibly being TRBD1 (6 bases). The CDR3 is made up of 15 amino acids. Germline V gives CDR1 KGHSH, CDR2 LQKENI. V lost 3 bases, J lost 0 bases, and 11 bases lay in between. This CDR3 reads CASSPQTGVNTEAFF. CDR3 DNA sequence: TGTGCCAGCTCACCCCAGACAGGAGTGAACACTGAAGCTTTCTTT.

In nucleotides, the CDR3 is TGTGCCAGCAGTGAAGTGGGGACACGGCTCACCGAAGATCAGCCCCAGCATTTT. Amino acids: CASSEVGTRLTEDQPQHF. This sequence joins TRBV6-1 and TRBJ1-5, with D maybe TRBD1 (6 bases). Germline values: CDR1 MNHNS, CDR2 SASEGT. CDR3 length: 18 amino acids. V was trimmed by 1 base and J by 5 bases, leaving 21 bases between them.

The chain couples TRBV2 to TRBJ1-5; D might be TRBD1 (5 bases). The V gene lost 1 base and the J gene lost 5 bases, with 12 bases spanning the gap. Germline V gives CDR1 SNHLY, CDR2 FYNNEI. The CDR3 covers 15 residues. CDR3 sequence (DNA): TGTGCCAGCAGTGAAGACTCGGGGGGGGATCAGCCCCAGCATTTT. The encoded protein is CASSEDSGGDQPQHF. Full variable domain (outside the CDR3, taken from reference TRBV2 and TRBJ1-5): EPEVTQTPSHQVTQMGQEVILRCVPISNHLYFYWYRQILGQKVEFLVSFYNNEISEKSEIFDDQFSVERPDGSNFTLKIRSTKLEDSAMYFCASSEDSGGDQPQHFGDGTRLSIL.

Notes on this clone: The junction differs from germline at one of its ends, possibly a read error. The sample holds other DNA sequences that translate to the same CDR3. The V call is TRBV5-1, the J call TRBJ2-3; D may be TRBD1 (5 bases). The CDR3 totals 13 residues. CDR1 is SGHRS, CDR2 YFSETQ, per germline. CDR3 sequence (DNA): TGCGCCAGCAGCTCAGGGCCCACAGATACGCAGTACTTT. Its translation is CASSSGPTDTQYF. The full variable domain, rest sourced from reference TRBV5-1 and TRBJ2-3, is KAGVTQTPRYLIKTRGQQVTLSCSPISGHRSVSWYQQTPGQGLQFLFEYFSETQRNKGNFPGRFSGRQFSNSRSEMNVSTLELGDSALYLCASSSGPTDTQYFGPGTRLTVL.

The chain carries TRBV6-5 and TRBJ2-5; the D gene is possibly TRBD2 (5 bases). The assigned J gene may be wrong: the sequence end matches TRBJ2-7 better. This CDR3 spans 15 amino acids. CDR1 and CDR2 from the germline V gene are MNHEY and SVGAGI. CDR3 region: CASSPLRGYSYEQYF. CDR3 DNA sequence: TGTGCCAGCAGCCCTTTGCGCGGGTACTCCTACGAGCAGTACTTC.

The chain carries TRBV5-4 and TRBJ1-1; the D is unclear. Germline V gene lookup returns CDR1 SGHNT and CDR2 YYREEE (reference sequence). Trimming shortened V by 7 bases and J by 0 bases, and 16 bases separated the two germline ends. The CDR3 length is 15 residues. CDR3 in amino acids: CASSLFRGMNTEAFF. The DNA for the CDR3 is TGTGCCAGCTCCCTCTTCCGGGGAATGAACACTGAAGCTTTCTTT.

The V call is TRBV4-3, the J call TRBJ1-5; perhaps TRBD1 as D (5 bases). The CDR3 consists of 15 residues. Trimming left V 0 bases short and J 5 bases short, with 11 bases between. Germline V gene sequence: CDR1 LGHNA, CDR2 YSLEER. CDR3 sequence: CASSQDPGKDQPQHF. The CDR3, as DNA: TGCGCCAGCAGCCAAGATCCAGGGAAGGATCAGCCCCAGCATTTT.

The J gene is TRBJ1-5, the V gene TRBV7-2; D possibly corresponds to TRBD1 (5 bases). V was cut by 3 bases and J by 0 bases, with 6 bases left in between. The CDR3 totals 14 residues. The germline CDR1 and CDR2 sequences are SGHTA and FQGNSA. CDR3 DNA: TGTGCCAGCAGCTTCAGGGATAGCAATCAGCCCCAGCATTTT. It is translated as CASSFRDSNQPQHF. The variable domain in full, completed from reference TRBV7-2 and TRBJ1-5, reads GAGVSQSPSNKVTEKGKDVELRCDPISGHTALYWYRQSLGQGLEFLIYFQGNSAPDKSGLPSDRFSAERTGGSVSTLTIQRTQQEDSAVYLCASSFRDSNQPQHFGDGTRLSIL.

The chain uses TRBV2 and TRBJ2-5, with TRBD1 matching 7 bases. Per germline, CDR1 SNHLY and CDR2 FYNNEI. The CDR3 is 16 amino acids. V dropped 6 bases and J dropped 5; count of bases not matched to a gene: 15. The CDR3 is CASRGPQGDSPETQYF. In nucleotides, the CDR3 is TGTGCCAGCAGGGGGCCCCAAGGGGACAGCCCCGAGACCCAGTACTTC.

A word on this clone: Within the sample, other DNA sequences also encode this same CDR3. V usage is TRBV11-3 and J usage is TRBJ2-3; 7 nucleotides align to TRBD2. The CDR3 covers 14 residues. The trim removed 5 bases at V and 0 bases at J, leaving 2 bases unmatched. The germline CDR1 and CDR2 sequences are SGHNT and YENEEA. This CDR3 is CASSLGGSTDTQYF. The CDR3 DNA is TGTGCCAGCAGCCTCGGGGGGAGCACAGATACGCAGTATTTT.

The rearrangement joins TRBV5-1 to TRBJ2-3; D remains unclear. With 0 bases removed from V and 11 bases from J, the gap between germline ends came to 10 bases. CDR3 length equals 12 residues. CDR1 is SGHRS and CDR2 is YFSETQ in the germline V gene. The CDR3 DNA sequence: TGCGCCAGCAGCTTGGATGGCGGCCGGCAGTATTTT. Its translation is CASSLDGGRQYF.

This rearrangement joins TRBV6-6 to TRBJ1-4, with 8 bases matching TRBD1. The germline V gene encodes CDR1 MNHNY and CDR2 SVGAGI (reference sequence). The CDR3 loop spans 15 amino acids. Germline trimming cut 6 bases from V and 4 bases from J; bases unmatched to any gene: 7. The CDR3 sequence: CASRGDRGVNEKLFF. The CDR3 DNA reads TGTGCCAGCAGAGGCGACAGGGGCGTTAATGAAAAACTGTTTTTT.

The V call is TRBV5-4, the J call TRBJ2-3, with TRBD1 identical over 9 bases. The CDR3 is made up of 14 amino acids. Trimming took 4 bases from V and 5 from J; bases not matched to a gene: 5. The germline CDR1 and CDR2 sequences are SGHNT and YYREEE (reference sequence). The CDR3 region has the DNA TGTGCCAGCAGCCAGACAGGGGGTGGAGATACGCAGTATTTT. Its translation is CASSQTGGGDTQYF.

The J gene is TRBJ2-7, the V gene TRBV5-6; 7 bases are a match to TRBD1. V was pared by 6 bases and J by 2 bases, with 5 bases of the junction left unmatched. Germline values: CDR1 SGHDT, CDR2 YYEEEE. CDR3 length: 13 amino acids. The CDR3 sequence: CASIRQGTYEQYF. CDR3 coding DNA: TGTGCCAGCATCCGACAGGGAACCTACGAGCAGTACTTC.

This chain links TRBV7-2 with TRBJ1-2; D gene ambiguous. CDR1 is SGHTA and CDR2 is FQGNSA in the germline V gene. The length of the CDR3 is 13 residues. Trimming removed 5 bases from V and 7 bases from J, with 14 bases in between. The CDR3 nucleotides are TGTGCCAGCAGCCCTTACGCGACGGGTGGCTACACCTTC. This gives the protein CASSPYATGGYTF.

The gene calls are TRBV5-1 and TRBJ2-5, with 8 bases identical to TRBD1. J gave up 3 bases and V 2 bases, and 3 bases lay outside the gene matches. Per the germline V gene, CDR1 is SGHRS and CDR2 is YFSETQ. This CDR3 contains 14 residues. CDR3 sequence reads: CASSFPDREETQYF. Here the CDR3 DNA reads TGCGCCAGCAGCTTTCCGGACAGGGAAGAGACCCAGTACTTC.

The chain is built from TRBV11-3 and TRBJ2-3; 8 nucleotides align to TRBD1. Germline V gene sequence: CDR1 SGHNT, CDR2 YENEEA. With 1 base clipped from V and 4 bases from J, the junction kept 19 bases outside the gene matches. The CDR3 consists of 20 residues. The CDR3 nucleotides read TGTGCCAGCAGCTTAGCCTTCGGACAGGGCTTAAGTAAGGTACCAGATACGCAGTATTTT. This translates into CASSLAFGQGLSKVPDTQYF.

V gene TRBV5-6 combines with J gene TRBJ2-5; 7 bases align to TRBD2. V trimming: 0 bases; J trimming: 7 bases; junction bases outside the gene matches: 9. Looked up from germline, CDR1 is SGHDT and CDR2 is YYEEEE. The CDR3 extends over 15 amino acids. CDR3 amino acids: CASSLVAGVGGTQYF. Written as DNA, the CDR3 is TGTGCCAGCAGCTTGGTTGCGGGAGTGGGGGGGACCCAGTACTTC.

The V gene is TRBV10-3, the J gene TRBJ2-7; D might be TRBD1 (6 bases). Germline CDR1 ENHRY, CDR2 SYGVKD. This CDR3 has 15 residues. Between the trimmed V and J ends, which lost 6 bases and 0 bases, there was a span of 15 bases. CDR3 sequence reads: CAISPGTRSSYEQYF. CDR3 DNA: TGTGCCATCAGCCCTGGGACAAGGAGCTCCTACGAGCAGTACTTC.

The CDR3: CASSYEQNTEAFF. The CDR3 DNA sequence: TGTGCCAGCAGTTATGAACAGAACACTGAAGCTTTCTTT. The chain joins TRBV6-4 to TRBJ1-1, with D unresolved. Germline CDR1 is MRHNA and CDR2 is SNTAGT. With 5 bases removed from V and 1 base from J, the gap between germline ends came to 8 bases. This CDR3 comprises 13 residues.

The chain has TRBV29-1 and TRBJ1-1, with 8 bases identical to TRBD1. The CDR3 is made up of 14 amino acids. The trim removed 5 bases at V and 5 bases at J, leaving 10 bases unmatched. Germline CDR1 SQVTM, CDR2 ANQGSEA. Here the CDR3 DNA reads TGCAGCGTTCAAGCGACAGGGGTGGGAACTGAAGCTTTCTTT. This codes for CSVQATGVGTEAFF.